The 26 T cell receptor beta chains given below trace back to one sample, sequenced in a study of blood T cell repertoires in COVID-19. Repertoires were generated with immunoSEQ multiplex PCR, while TCRdb's copy carries only in-frame clones and drops some. Here the sample spans around 130,000 clones, around 89% being singletons. Sequenced material: peripheral blood. The receptors stem from a man between 45 and 60 years old with active or convalescent COVID-19.

In this sample, this clone turned up a few times. The chain joins TRBV7-2 to TRBJ1-3; D ambiguous. The length of the CDR3 is 16 residues. CDR1 is SGHTA and CDR2 is FQGNSA in the germline V gene. V lost 1 base and J 0 bases, leaving 10 bases between the germline ends. Here the CDR3 reads CASSLGRGGSGNTIYF. CDR3 coding DNA: TGTGCCAGCAGCTTAGGACGAGGAGGCTCTGGAAACACCATATATTTT.

The rearrangement uses TRBV2 and TRBJ2-2; no definite D call. V lost 6 bases and J 4 bases, leaving 9 bases between the germline ends. CDR1 is SNHLY and CDR2 is FYNNEI in the germline V gene. This CDR3 is 13 amino acids long. Written as DNA, the CDR3 is TGTGCCAGCAGCCGTCCGGGCACCGGGGAGCTGTTTTTT. It specifies CASSRPGTGELFF.

This chain links TRBV6-1 with TRBJ1-2; D may be TRBD1 (5 bases). CDR3 length: 15 amino acids. V lost 2 bases and J lost 5, with 15 bases in between. CDR1 and CDR2 from the germline V gene are MNHNS and SASEGT. CDR3 bases: TGTGCCAGCAGTGAATCCTTGGGGGGGACGTATGGCTACACCTTC. Translated, it gives CASSESLGGTYGYTF.

The J gene is TRBJ1-1, the V gene TRBV29-1; D not certain. Germline V lookup: CDR1 SQVTM, CDR2 ANQGSEA. V was shortened by 4 bases and J by 2 bases, with 8 bases between the two germline ends. The CDR3 spans 12 residues. The CDR3 sequence: CSVARYNTEAFF. The CDR3 coding sequence is TGCAGCGTTGCTCGGTATAACACTGAAGCTTTCTTT. Together with reference TRBV29-1 and TRBJ1-1, the CDR3 gives the full variable domain: SAVISQKPSRDICQRGTSLTIQCQVDSQVTMMFWYRQQPGQSLTLIATANQGSEATYESGFVIDKFPISRPNLTFSTLTVSNMSPEDSSIYLCSVARYNTEAFFGQGTRLTVV.

The chain employs TRBV24-1 and TRBJ2-5, with D possibly being TRBD1 (7 bases). The CDR3 sequence is 15 residues long. V was cut by 3 bases and J by 4 bases, with 14 bases left in between. Germline V gene sequence: CDR1 KGHDR, CDR2 SFDVKD. The CDR3 DNA sequence: TGTGCCACCAGTGATGGAGGGACAGTGATAGAGACCCAGTACTTC. It translates to CATSDGGTVIETQYF.

V usage is TRBV29-1 and J usage is TRBJ2-3; 7 bases are shared with TRBD1. Germline trimming cut 1 base from V and 0 bases from J; bases unmatched to any gene: 1. Germline CDR1 reads SQVTM; CDR2 reads ANQGSEA. This CDR3 spans 14 amino acids. The CDR3 spells CSVEGTGSTDTQYF. The CDR3 bases are TGCAGCGTTGAAGGGACAGGAAGCACAGATACGCAGTATTTT.

The CDR3 coding sequence is TGTGCCAGCTCACCAAGGAGGGATTTGAACACTGAAGCTTTCTTT. Amino acid sequence: CASSPRRDLNTEAFF. The rearrangement joins TRBV18 to TRBJ1-1, with no clear D. CDR3 length equals 15 residues. The V end lost 2 bases, the J end lost 0 bases, and 10 bases lay between the germline ends. The germline V gene encodes CDR1 KGHSH and CDR2 LQKENI.

V is TRBV3-1 (or the pseudogene TRBV3-2) and J is TRBJ1-2; 8 nucleotides match TRBD1. The length of the CDR3 is 15 residues. Per the germline V gene, CDR1 is LGHDT and CDR2 is YNNKEL (reference sequence). With V trimmed by 1 base and J by 4 bases, 5 bases remained unmatched. Here the CDR3 reads CASSQASGGGYGYTF. Written as DNA, the CDR3 is TGTGCCAGCAGCCAAGCATCAGGGGGCGGCTATGGCTACACCTTC.

Details on this clone: Other DNA sequences from this sample encode an identical CDR3 as well. V gene TRBV18 combines with J gene TRBJ2-1, with TRBD2 matching 13 bases. The CDR3 sequence is 17 residues long. Germline CDR1 reads KGHSH; CDR2 reads LQKENI. V lost 3 bases and J lost 0; bases outside the gene matches: 2. The CDR3 spells CASSPRTSGSSYNEQFF. CDR3 DNA: TGTGCCAGCTCACCGAGGACTAGCGGGAGCTCCTACAATGAGCAGTTCTTC.

The chain joins TRBV12-3 or TRBV12-4 to TRBJ2-4; 14 bases match TRBD2. The V segment lost 6 bases and the J segment 16 bases; nucleotides outside the gene matches: 8. CDR3 length equals 13 residues. CDR3 DNA: TGTGCCAGCAGACCGACTAGCGGGGGGGCCTCTTACTTC. It codes for CASRPTSGGASYF.

This clone was found a few times. J is TRBJ2-1 and V is TRBV12-5; TRBD2 might be the D (6 bases). CDR1 and CDR2 (germline): LGHNT, FRNRAP. CDR3 length: 16 residues. Trimming removed 5 bases from V and 4 bases from J, with 18 bases in between. CDR3 residues: CASGQTGGGSYNEQFF. CDR3 nucleotides: TGTGCTAGTGGTCAAACTGGAGGAGGGTCTTACAATGAGCAGTTCTTC.

This chain joins TRBV9 and TRBJ2-3; D gene uncertain. The CDR3 loop spans 14 amino acids. V was pared by 3 bases and J by 4 bases, with 12 bases between. Germline CDR1 SGDLS, CDR2 YYNGEE. In DNA form, the CDR3 reads TGTGCCAGCAGCGGCGGCGGAGAGTCAGATACGCAGTATTTT. This encodes CASSGGGESDTQYF.

This clone has just a few counts. The sample holds other DNA sequences that translate to the same CDR3. The CDR3 region is CASSRDRGYEQYF. For the CDR3, the DNA is TGTGCCAGCAGCCGGGACAGGGGCTACGAGCAGTACTTC. The rearrangement links TRBV6-5 to TRBJ2-7; 10 nucleotides align to TRBD1. J lost 3 bases, V lost 6 bases, and 2 bases had no gene match. Germline assignment: CDR1 MNHEY and CDR2 SVGAGI. The CDR3 consists of 13 residues.

This chain links TRBV3-1 (or the pseudogene TRBV3-2) with TRBJ2-7, with 8 bases fitting TRBD2. The CDR3 extends over 18 amino acids. V lost 4 bases and J lost 5; bases outside the gene matches: 19. Germline V lookup: CDR1 LGHDT, CDR2 YNNKEL (reference sequence). The CDR3, as DNA: TGTGCCAGCAGCCCGCTTCAAGGGGGAGCGGGAGTATACCACGAGCAGTACTTC. It specifies CASSPLQGGAGVYHEQYF.

The chain carries TRBV2 and TRBJ2-3, with TRBD1 as a possible D gene (6 bases). Per germline, CDR1 SNHLY and CDR2 FYNNEI. Trimming cost V 3 bases and J 4 bases, with 8 bases left between them. The CDR3 contains 13 residues. The chain's CDR3 is CASSDRGPDTQYF. CDR3 in DNA: TGTGCCAGCAGTGACAGGGGCCCAGATACGCAGTATTTT.

In this sample, this clone turned up many times. V usage is TRBV28 and J usage is TRBJ1-2, with 8 bases identical to TRBD1. Germline assignment: CDR1 MDHEN and CDR2 SYDVKM. V shed 4 bases, J shed 8 bases, and the junction held 15 bases outside the gene matches. The CDR3 sequence is 16 residues long. In DNA, the CDR3 is TGTGCCAGCAGTTCATATCGATTTCAGGGGGCGCAAGGCTACACCTTC. It is translated as CASSSYRFQGAQGYTF.

The rearrangement uses TRBV28 and TRBJ1-2, with a weak D call TRBD1 (6 bases). The CDR3 is 12 amino acids. Germline V CDR1 and CDR2: MDHEN, SYDVKM. V lost 6 bases and J lost 10, with 15 bases in between. The CDR3 sequence is CASSRDRRNYTF. In DNA form, the CDR3 reads TGTGCCAGCAGCCGTGACAGGAGGAACTACACCTTC.

The rearrangement joins TRBV21-1 to TRBJ2-2; whether TRBD1, the table's D call, matches the DNA was not checked. TRBV21-1 represents a pseudogene. This CDR3 spans 18 amino acids. The CDR3 nucleotides are TGTGCCAGCAGCAAAGTAGGGACAGGGCTCCGGGATACCGGGGAGCTGTTTTTT. It codes for CASSKVGTGLRDTGELFF.

The genes are TRBV6-5 and TRBJ1-5; possible D gene TRBD1, 6 bases. The CDR3 has 14 residues. Trimming took off 2 bases at V and 4 bases at J, with 9 bases between the two ends. In germline, CDR1 is MNHEY, CDR2 SVGAGI. The chain's CDR3 is CASSYRGWNQPQHF. The CDR3 coding sequence is TGTGCCAGCAGTTACAGGGGGTGGAATCAGCCCCAGCATTTT.

The gene calls are TRBV6-6 and TRBJ1-4; the D is unclear. The length of the CDR3 is 16 residues. Germline V gene data show CDR1 as MNHNY and CDR2 as SVGAGI (reference sequence). The germline V and J ends were trimmed by 5 bases and 3 bases, with 16 bases remaining between them. The CDR3 loop is CASSRRNRAANEKLFF. The CDR3 nucleotides are TGTGCCAGCAGTCGACGAAACAGAGCAGCTAATGAAAAACTGTTTTTT.

This clone showed up just once. This chain uses TRBV28 with TRBJ2-4, with 12 nucleotides matching TRBD2. Germline V lookup: CDR1 MDHEN, CDR2 SYDVKM. Losses at the gene ends were 5 bases for V and 0 bases for J; bases not matched to a gene: 11. The CDR3 runs 19 residues. CDR3 amino acids: CASSVETSGRTIAKNIQYF. The CDR3 region has the DNA TGTGCCAGCAGTGTGGAAACTAGCGGGAGGACCATAGCCAAAAACATTCAGTACTTC.

The CDR3 region has the DNA TGTGCCAGCAGTGAAACAGGGGGACTGGGCACTGAAGCTTTCTTT. Translating gives CASSETGGLGTEAFF. The rearrangement links TRBV2 to TRBJ1-1; 8 positions match TRBD1. The junction had 6 bases not matched to a gene; V was cut back by 2 bases and J by 4 bases. Germline V gene data show CDR1 as SNHLY and CDR2 as FYNNEI. This CDR3 has 15 amino acids.

The V gene is TRBV6-2 or TRBV6-3, the J gene TRBJ2-1; 8 bases match TRBD2. V trimming: 5 bases; J trimming: 6 bases; junction bases outside the gene matches: 9. CDR3 length equals 15 residues. CDR1 is MNHEY, CDR2 SVGEGT, per germline. DNA of the CDR3: TGTGCCAGCAGTACGGCGGGGGGAATTCGCAATGAGCAGTTCTTC. This sequence encodes CASSTAGGIRNEQFF.

The chain carries TRBV30 and TRBJ2-7, with TRBD2 matching over 7 bases. This CDR3 is built from 15 residues. V was pared by 0 bases and J by 0 bases, with 5 bases of the junction left unmatched. The germline V gene encodes CDR1 GTSNPN and CDR2 SVGIG (reference sequence). CDR3 nucleotides: TGTGCCTGGAGTGTACGGGAGGCGAGCTCCTACGAGCAGTACTTC. Translation gives CAWSVREASSYEQYF.

This sequence joins TRBV5-1 and TRBJ2-5; 8 nucleotides line up with TRBD2. The V segment lost 1 base and the J segment 3 bases; nucleotides outside the gene matches: 2. Germline assignment: CDR1 SGHRS and CDR2 YFSETQ. This CDR3 is built from 14 residues. The CDR3 sequence is CASSLQAGEETQYF. CDR3 DNA sequence: TGCGCCAGCAGCTTGCAAGCGGGAGAAGAGACCCAGTACTTC.

This clone was recorded once. The chain uses TRBV3-1 (or the pseudogene TRBV3-2) and TRBJ1-6; D unclear. Germline V gives CDR1 LGHDT, CDR2 YNNKEL (reference sequence). The V end lost 0 bases, the J end lost 2 bases, and 2 bases lay between the germline ends. CDR3 length equals 14 residues. DNA of the CDR3: TGTGCCAGCAGCCAAGACACCTATAATTCACCCCTCCACTTT. Protein: CASSQDTYNSPLHF.